This T cell receptor (beta chain) was documented in a study of blood T cell repertoires in COVID-19. Study-wide background: The analysed material was cDNA or gDNA that came from T cells, B-cell-depleted T cells, or PBMCs.

Losses at the gene ends were 4 bases for V and 1 base for J; bases not matched to a gene: 4. There are 16 residues in the CDR3. Germline V CDR1 and CDR2: ENHRY, SYGVKD. Here immunoSEQ multiplex PCR was the method, and the copy in TCRdb shows in-frame clones only, minus some. In the table there are approximately 75,000 clones, 65% to 90% of which are singletons. This sequence was found in a young man with COVID-19, enrolled during active disease. This chain uses TRBV10-3 with TRBJ2-2; 9 nucleotides line up with TRBD2. Sample: peripheral blood. The chain's CDR3 is CAISANSGGNTGELFF. CDR3 coding DNA: TGTGCCATCAGTGCCAATAGCGGGGGGAACACCGGGGAGCTGTTTTTT.